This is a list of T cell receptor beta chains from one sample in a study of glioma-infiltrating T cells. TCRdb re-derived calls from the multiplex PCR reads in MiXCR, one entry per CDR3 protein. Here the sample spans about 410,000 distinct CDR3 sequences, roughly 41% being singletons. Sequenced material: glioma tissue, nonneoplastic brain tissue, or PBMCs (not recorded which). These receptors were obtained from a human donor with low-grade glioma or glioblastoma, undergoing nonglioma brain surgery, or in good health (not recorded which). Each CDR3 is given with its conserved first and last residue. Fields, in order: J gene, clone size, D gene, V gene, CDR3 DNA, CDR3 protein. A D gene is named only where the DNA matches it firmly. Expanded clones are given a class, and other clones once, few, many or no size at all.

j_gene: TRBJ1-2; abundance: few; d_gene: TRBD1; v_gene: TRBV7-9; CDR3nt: TGTGCCAGCAGCTCCTGGGACAGGGGATCTGATGGCTACACCTTC; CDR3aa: CASSSWDRGSDGYTF
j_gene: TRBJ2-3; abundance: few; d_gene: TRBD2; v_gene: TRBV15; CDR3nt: TGTGCCACCAGCAGACCCGGACTAGCGGGAGGGCCTGGCACAGATACGCAGTATTTT; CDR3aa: CATSRPGLAGGPGTDTQYF
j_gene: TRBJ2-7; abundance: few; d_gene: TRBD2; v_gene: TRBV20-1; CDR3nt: TGCAGTGCTAGAGTAGCGGGAAGGGACGAGCAGTACTTC; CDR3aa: CSARVAGRDEQYF
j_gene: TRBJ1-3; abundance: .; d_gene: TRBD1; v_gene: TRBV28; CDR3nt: TGTGCCAGCAGTACGGGACAGGGTAGAAACACCATATATTTT; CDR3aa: CASSTGQGRNTIYF
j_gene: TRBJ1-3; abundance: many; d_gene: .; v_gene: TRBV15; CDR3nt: TGTGCCACCAGCAGAGACCCAGGGGCTGGAAACACCATATATTTT; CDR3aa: CATSRDPGAGNTIYF
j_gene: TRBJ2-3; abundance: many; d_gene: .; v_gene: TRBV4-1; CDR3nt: TGCGCCAGCAGCCGCCAAGGGACGAATCCATCAGCAGATACGCAGTATTTT; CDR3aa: CASSRQGTNPSADTQYF
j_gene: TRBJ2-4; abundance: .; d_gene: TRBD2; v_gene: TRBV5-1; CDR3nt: TGCGCCAGCAGCTTGGCCGCGGCGGGAGGGAAAAACATTCAGTACTTC; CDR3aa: CASSLAAAGGKNIQYF
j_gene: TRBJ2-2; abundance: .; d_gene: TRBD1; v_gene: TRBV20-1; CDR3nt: TGCAGTGCCGAACAGGGGGGCACCGGGGAGCTGTTTTTT; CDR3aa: CSAEQGGTGELFF
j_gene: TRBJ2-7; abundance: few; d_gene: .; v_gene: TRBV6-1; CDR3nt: TGTGCCACCATGGTCGCCTACGAGCAGTACTTC; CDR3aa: CATMVAYEQYF
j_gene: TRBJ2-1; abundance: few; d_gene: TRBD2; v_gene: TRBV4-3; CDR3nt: TGCGCCAGCAGCCTAGCGGGAGGGCCGGACAATGAGCAGTTCTTC; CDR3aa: CASSLAGGPDNEQFF
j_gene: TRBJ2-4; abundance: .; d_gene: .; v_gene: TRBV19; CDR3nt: TGTGCCAGTAGTATAGGACAGCAAGCCAAAAACATTCAGTACTTC; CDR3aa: CASSIGQQAKNIQYF
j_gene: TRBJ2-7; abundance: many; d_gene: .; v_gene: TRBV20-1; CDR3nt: TGCAGTGCCGGAGGGAAAGGGTACGAGCAGTACTTC; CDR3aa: CSAGGKGYEQYF
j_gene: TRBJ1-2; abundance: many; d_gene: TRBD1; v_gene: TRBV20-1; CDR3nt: TGCAGTGCCCGGGACAGTAGAGGCTACACCTTC; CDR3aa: CSARDSRGYTF
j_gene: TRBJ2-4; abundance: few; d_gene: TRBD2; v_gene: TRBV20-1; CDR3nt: TGCAGTGCTAGCACTAGCGGGGGGGTGGGCAAAAACATTCAGTACTTC; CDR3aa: CSASTSGGVGKNIQYF
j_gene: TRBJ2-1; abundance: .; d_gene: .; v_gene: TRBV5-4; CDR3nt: TGTGCCAGCAGCACTCCCGGGACCGCGGTCGAGCAGTTCTTC; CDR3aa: CASSTPGTAVEQFF
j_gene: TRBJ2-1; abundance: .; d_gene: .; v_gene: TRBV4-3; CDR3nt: TGCGCCAGCAGCCAAGATGTCTACAATGAGCAGTTCTTC; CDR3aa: CASSQDVYNEQFF
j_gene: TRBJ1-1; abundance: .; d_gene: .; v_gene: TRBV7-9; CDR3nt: TGTGCCAGCAGCGTAGGGGGTCGGGGAGCTTTCTTT; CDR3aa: CASSVGGRGAFF
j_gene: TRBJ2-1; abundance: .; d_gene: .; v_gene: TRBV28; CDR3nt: TGTGCCAGCAGTTTAGGCCTTAAGGGAATGTTCTTC; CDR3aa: CASSLGLKGMFF
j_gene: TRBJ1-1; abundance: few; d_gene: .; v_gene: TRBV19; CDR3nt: TGTGCCGTACAGGGTCGGGGTGGGACTGAAGCTTTCTTT; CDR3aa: CAVQGRGGTEAFF
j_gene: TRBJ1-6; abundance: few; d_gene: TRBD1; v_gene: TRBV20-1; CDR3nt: TGCAGTGCCCCTGGACAGGGGAATTCACCCCTCCACTTT; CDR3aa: CSAPGQGNSPLHF
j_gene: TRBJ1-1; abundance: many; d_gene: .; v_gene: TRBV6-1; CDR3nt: TGTGCCAGCAGTGAAATGGTGAACACTGAAGCTTTCTTT; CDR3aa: CASSEMVNTEAFF
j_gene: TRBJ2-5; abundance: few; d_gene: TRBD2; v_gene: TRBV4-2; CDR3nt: TGTGCCAGCAGCCAAGATCAAGGGACTACTCACCAAGAGACCCAGTACTTC; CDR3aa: CASSQDQGTTHQETQYF